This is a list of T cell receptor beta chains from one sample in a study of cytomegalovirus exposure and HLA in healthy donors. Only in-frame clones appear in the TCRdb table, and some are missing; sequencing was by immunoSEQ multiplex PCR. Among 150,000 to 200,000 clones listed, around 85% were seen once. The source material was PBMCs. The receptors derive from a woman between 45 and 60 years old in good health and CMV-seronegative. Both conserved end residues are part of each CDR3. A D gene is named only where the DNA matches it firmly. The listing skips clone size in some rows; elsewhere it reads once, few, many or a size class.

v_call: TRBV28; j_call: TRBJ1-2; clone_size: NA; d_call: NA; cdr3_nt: TGTGCCAGCGGGGAGGAGGGGGGCTACACCTTC; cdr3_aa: CASGEEGGYTF
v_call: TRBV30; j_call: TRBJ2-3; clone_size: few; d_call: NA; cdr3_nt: TGTGCCTGGAGTGTAGAAGCCGGGGGTGGTACGCAGTATTTT; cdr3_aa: CAWSVEAGGGTQYF
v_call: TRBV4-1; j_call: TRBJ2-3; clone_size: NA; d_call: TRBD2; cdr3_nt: TGCGCCAGCAGCCAAGATAGTTATGCGGGAGGGGCAGATACGCAGTATTTT; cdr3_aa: CASSQDSYAGGADTQYF
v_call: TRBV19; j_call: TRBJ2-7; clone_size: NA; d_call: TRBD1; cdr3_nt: TGTGCCAGTAGTATTGCGACAGGGCCCCTTGGAGAGCAGTACTTC; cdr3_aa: CASSIATGPLGEQYF
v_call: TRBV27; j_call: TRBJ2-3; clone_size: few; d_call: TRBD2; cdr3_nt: TGTGCCAGCAGTCCCGGTAGGACGGGAGGAACGGATACGCAGTATTTT; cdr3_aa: CASSPGRTGGTDTQYF
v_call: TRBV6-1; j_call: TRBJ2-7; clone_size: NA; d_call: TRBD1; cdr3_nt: TGTGCCAGCAGTGCCGGGACAGGGAACATCCCCTACGAGCAGTACTTC; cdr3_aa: CASSAGTGNIPYEQYF
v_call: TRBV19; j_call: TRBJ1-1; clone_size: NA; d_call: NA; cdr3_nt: TGTGCCAGTAGTATAACTCTAAACACTGAAGCTTTCTTT; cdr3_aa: CASSITLNTEAFF
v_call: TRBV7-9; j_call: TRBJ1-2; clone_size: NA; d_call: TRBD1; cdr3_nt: TGTGCCAGCAGCCGAACGTCCGGACAGGGAAACTATGGCTACACCTTC; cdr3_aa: CASSRTSGQGNYGYTF
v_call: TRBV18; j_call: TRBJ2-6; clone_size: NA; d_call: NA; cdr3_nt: TGTGCCAGCTCACGACAGGACTCTGGGGCCAACGTCCTGACTTTC; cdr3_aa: CASSRQDSGANVLTF
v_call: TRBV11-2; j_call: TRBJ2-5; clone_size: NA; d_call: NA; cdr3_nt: TGTGCCAGCAGCTTAGGAAGAGGGCAGACCCAGTACTTC; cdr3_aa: CASSLGRGQTQYF
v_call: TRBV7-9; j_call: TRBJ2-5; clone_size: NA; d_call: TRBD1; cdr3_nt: TGTTCCAGCAGCTCGAGGGGGCCAGAGACCCAGTACTTC; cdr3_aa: CSSSSRGPETQYF
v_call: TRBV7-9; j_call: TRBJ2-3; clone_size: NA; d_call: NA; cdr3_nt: TGTGCCAGCAGCAAAGCTTCGGATACGCAGTATTTT; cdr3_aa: CASSKASDTQYF
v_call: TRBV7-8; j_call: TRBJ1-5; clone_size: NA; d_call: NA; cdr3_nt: TGTGCCAGCAGCTTAGCTGCGAATCAGCCCCAGCATTTT; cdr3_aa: CASSLAANQPQHF
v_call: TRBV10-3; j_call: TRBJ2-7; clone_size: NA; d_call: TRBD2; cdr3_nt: TGTGCCATCAGGCCCAGACTAGCGGGAGTCTACGAGCAGTACTTC; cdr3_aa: CAIRPRLAGVYEQYF
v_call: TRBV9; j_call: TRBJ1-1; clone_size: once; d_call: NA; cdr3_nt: TGTGCCAGCAGCGTAGGCGGGGAGAAAATGAACACTGAAGCTTTCTTT; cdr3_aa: CASSVGGEKMNTEAFF
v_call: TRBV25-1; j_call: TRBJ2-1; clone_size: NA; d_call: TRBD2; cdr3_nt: TGTGCCAGCAGTGATAGCGGGGGGCGAAATGAGCAGTTCTTC; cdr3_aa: CASSDSGGRNEQFF
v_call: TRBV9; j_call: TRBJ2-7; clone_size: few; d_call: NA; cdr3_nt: TGTGCCAGCAGCGTATATGGAGTCCCTATGTACGAGCAGTACTTC; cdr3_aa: CASSVYGVPMYEQYF
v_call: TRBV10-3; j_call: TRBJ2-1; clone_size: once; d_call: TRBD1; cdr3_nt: TGTGCCATCAGTGGGGGGACAGGGGGCTCCTACAATGAGCAGTTCTTC; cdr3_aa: CAISGGTGGSYNEQFF
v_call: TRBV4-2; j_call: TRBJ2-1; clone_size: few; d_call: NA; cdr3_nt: TGTGCCAGCAGCCAAGCCCTGACACTAGTGGATGAGCAGTTCTTC; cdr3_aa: CASSQALTLVDEQFF
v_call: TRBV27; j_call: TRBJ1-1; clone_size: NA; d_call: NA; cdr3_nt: TGTGCCAGCAGTTTACAGGGAATTAACACTGAAGCTTTCTTT; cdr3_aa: CASSLQGINTEAFF
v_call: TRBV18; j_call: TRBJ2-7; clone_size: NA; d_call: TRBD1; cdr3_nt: TGTGCCAGCTCACCACGGTCTCCGGGACAGGGCTACGAGCAGTACTTC; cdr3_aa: CASSPRSPGQGYEQYF
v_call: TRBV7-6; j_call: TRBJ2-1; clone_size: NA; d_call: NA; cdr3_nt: TGTGCCAGCAGCTTGGGGCCTGAGCAGTTCTTC; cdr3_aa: CASSLGPEQFF
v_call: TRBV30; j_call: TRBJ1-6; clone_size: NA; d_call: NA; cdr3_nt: TGTGCCTGGAGTGAGGCAGGGGATTCACCCCTCCACTTT; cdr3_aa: CAWSEAGDSPLHF
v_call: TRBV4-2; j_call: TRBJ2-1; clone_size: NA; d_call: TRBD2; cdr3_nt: TGTGCCAGCAGCCAAGATGGGACTACCTACAATGAGCAGTTCTTC; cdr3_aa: CASSQDGTTYNEQFF
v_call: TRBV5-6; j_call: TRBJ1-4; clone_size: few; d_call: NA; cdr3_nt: TGTGCCAGCAGCTTGCAAACAGGAGTTGATGAAAAACTGTTTTTT; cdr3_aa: CASSLQTGVDEKLFF
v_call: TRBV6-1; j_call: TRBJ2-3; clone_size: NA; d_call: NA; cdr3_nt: TGTGCCAGCAGTGATATCCGCCAGGCGCTAGCGTTCACAGATACGCAGTATTTT; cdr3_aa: CASSDIRQALAFTDTQYF
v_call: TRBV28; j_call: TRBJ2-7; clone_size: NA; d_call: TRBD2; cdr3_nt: TGTGCCAGCAGTCGGCTAGCGGGATCCTACGAGCAGTACTTC; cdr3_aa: CASSRLAGSYEQYF
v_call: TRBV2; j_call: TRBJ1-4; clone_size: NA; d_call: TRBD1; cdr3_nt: TGTGCCAGGAGAGAACAGGGGTCTAATGAAAAACTGTTTTTT; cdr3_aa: CARREQGSNEKLFF
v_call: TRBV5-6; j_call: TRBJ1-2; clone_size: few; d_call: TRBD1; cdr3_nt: TGTGCCAGCAGCGGGGGACAGGGGGCGTCGAGGGGCTACACCTTC; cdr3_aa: CASSGGQGASRGYTF
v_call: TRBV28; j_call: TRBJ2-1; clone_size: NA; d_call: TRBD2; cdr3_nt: TGTGCCAGCAGTCCCGCGCTAGCGGGAGGCTACAATGAGCAGTTCTTC; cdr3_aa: CASSPALAGGYNEQFF
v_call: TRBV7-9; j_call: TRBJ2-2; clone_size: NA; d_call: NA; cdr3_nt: TGTGCCAGCAGCTTCTGGGGGGTTGACACCGGGGAGCTGTTTTTT; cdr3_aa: CASSFWGVDTGELFF
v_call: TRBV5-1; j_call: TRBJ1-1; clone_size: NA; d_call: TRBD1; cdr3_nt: TGCGCCAGCAGCCCTGGACAGGGGGCGCTGACTGAAGCTTTCTTT; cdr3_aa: CASSPGQGALTEAFF
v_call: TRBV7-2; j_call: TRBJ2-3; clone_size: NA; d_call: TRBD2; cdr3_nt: TGTGCCAGCACCTTAGCGGGAGTCCGCACAGATACGCAGTATTTT; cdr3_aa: CASTLAGVRTDTQYF
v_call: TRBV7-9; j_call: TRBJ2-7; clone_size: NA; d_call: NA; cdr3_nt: TGTGCCAGCAGCTTCAGCGACGGCGTCTACGAGCAGTACTTC; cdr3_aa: CASSFSDGVYEQYF
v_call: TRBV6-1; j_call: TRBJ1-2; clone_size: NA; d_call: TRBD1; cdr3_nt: TGTGCCAGCAGTAAACAGGGGCAGGCGGGCTACACCTTC; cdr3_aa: CASSKQGQAGYTF
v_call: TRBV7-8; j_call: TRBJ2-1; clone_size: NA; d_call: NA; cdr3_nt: TGTGCCAGCAGCTTAGGTGGAGACCCCCGGGGGAATGAGCAGTTCTTC; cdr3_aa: CASSLGGDPRGNEQFF
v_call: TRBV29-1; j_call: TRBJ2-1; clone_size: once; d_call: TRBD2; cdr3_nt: TGCAGCGGGACTAGCGGGAGCTGGGAGCAGTTCTTC; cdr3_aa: CSGTSGSWEQFF
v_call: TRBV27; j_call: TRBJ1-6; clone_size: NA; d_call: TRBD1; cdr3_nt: TGTGCCAGCAGTCCCTCGGACAGGGCTCACAATTCACCCCTCCACTTT; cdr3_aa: CASSPSDRAHNSPLHF
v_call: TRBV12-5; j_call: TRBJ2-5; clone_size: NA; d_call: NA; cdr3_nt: TGTGCTAGTGGTATAACAGGGTCGGAGACCCAGTACTTC; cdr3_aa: CASGITGSETQYF
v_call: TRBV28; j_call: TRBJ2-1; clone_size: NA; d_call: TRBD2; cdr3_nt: TGTGCCAGCAGTACTAGCGGGAGGGCCTCTAATGAGCAGTTCTTC; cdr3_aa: CASSTSGRASNEQFF
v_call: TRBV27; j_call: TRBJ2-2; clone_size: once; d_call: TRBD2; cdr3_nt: TGTGCCAGCAGTCGTCCGGGACTAGCGGCCACCACCGGGGAGCTGTTTTTT; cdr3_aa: CASSRPGLAATTGELFF
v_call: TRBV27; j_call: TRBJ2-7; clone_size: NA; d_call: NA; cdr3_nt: TGTGCCAGCAGTTTAGGGGCTAACTGGAGGGCCGGGGAGCAGTACTTC; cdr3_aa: CASSLGANWRAGEQYF
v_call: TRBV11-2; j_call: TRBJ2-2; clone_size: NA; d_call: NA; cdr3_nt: TGTGCCAGCAGCTTAGTGCAGGACTATGCTAACACCGGGGAGCTGTTTTTT; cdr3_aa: CASSLVQDYANTGELFF
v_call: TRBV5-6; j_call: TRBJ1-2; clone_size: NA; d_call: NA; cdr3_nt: TGTGCCAGCAGCCGATCTGACAGGTTCGGCTACACCTTC; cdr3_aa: CASSRSDRFGYTF
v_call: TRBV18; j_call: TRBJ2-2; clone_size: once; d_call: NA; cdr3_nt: TGTGCCAGCTCACCGTACTCGGGACAAAGAATATCCGGGGAGCTGTTTTTT; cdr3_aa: CASSPYSGQRISGELFF
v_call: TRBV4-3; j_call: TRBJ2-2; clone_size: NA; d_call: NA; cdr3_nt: TGCGCCAGCAGCCAAGAGCGGGGCAGCGGGGAGCTGTTTTTT; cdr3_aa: CASSQERGSGELFF
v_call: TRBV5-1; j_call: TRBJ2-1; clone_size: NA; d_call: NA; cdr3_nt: TGCGCCAGCAGCTTGGGTGGCGGAGCCAATGAGCAGTTCTTC; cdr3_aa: CASSLGGGANEQFF
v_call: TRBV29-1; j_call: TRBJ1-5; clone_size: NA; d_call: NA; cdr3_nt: TGCAGCGTTGCCAGGGGCGCAGATCAGCCCCAGCATTTT; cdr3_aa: CSVARGADQPQHF
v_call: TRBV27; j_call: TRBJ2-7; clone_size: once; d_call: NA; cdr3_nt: TGTGCCAGCAGTTCCCACCGGAGCCCCTCCTACGAGCAGTACTTC; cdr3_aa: CASSSHRSPSYEQYF
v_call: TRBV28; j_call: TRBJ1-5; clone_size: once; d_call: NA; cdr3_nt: TGTGCCAGCACTATAACGCAGGGTCCCCAGCATTTT; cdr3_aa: CASTITQGPQHF
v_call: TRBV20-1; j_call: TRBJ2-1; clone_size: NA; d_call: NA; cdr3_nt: TGCAGTGCCCAGGGGGGATACGAGCAGTTCTTC; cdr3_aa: CSAQGGYEQFF
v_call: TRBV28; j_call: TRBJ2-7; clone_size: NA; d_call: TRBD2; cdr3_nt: TGTGCCAGCAGGTTAGCGGGAGCGAACTATTACGAGCAGTACTTC; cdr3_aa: CASRLAGANYYEQYF
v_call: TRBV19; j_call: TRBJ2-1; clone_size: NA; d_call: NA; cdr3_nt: TGTGCCAGTAGGAAAACAGGGCCCGGTGAGCAGTTCTTC; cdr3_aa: CASRKTGPGEQFF